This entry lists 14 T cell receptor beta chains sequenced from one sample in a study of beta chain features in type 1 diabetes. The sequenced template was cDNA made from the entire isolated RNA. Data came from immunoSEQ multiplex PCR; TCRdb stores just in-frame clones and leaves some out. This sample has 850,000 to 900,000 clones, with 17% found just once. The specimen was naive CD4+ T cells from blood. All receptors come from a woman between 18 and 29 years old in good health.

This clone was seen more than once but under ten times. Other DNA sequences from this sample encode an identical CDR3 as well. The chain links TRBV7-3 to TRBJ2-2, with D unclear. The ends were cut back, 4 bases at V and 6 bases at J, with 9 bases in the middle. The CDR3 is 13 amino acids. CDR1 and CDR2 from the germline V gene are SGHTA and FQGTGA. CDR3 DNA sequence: TGTGCCAGCAGCTCCCTTGGATCCGGGGAGCTGTTTTTT. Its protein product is CASSSLGSGELFF. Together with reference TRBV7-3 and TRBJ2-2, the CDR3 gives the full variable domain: GAGVSQTPSNKVTEKGKYVELRCDPISGHTALYWYRQSLGQGPEFLIYFQGTGAADDSGLPNDRFFAVRPEGSVSTLKIQRTERGDSAVYLCASSSLGSGELFFGEGSRLTVL.

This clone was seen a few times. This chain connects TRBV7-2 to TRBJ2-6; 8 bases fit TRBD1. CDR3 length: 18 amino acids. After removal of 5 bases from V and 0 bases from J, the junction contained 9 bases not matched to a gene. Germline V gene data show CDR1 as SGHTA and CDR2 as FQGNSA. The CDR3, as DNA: TGTGCCAGCAGCCCAACCGGGACAGGTTTCTCTGGGGCCAACGTCCTGACTTTC. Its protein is CASSPTGTGFSGANVLTF.

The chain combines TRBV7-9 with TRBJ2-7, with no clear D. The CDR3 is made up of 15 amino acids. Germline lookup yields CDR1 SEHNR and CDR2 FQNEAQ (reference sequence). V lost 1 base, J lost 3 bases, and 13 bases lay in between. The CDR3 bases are TGTGCCAGCAGCTTAGGTTTAGGCTTGCACTACGAGCAGTACTTC. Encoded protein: CASSLGLGLHYEQYF.

The CDR3 here is CASSFGTGYNEQFF. DNA for the CDR3: TGTGCCAGCAGCTTCGGGACAGGCTACAATGAGCAGTTCTTC. The rearrangement links TRBV5-4 to TRBJ2-1; TRBD1 matches 8 bases. V gave up 2 bases and J gave up 3 bases; unmatched junction bases: 1. CDR3 length equals 14 residues. Germline assignment: CDR1 SGHNT and CDR2 YYREEE (reference sequence). Supplemented by reference TRBV5-4 and TRBJ2-1, the full variable domain reads ETGVTQSPTHLIKTRGQQVTLRCSSQSGHNTVSWYQQALGQGPQFIFQYYREEENGRGNFPPRFSGLQFPNYSSELNVNALELDDSALYLCASSFGTGYNEQFFGPGTRLTVL.

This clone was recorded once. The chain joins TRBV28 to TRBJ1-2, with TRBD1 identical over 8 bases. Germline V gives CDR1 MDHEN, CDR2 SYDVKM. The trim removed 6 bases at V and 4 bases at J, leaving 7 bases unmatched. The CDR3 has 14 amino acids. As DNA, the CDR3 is TGTGCCAGCAGGGAGGCAGGGGGCTCCTATGGCTACACCTTC. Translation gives CASREAGGSYGYTF.

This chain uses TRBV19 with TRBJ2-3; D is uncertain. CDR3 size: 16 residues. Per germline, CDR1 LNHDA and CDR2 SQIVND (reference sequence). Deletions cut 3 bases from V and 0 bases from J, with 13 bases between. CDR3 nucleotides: TGTGCCAGTAGTATCACCAGTAGCCCTAGCACAGATACGCAGTATTTT. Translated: CASSITSSPSTDTQYF.

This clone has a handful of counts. CDR3 region: CASSVASGNYNEQFF. In DNA form, the CDR3 reads TGTGCCAGCAGCGTAGCCAGCGGGAATTACAATGAGCAGTTCTTC. The V call is TRBV9, the J call TRBJ2-1; 7 bases align to TRBD2. Germline loops: CDR1 SGDLS, CDR2 YYNGEE. J was trimmed by 4 bases and V by 0 bases; bases with no gene match: 4. The CDR3 sequence is 15 residues long.

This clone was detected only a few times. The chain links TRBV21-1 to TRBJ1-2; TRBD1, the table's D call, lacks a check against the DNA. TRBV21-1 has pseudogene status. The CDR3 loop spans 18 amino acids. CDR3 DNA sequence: TGTGCCAGCAGCAAAGGCCCTTCGCCTTCGGACAGCTACTATGGCTACACCTTC. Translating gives CASSKGPSPSDSYYGYTF.

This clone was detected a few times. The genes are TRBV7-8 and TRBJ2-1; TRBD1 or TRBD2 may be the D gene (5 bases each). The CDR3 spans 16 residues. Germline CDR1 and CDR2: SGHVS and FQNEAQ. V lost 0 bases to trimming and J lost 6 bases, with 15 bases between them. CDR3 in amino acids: CASSLAGRQSVNEQFF. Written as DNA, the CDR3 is TGTGCCAGCAGCTTAGCGGGGAGACAGAGTGTCAATGAGCAGTTCTTC.

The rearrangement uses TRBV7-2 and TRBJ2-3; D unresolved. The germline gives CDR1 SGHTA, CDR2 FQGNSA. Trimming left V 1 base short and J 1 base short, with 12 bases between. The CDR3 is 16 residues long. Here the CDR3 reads CASSLVSDVGTDTQYF. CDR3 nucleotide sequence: TGTGCCAGCAGCTTAGTCAGTGACGTAGGCACAGATACGCAGTATTTT.

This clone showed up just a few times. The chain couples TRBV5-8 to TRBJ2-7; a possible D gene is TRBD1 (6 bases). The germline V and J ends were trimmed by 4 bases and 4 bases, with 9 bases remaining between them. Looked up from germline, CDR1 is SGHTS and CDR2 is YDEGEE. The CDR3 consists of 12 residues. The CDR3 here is CASSPTGYEQYF. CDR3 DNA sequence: TGTGCCAGCAGCCCAACAGGGTACGAGCAGTACTTC. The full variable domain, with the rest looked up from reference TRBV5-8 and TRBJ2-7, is EAGVTQSPTHLIKTRGQQATLRCSPISGHTSVYWYQQALGLGLQFLLWYDEGEERNRGNFPPRFSGRQFPNYSSELNVNALELEDSALYLCASSPTGYEQYFGPGTRLTVT.

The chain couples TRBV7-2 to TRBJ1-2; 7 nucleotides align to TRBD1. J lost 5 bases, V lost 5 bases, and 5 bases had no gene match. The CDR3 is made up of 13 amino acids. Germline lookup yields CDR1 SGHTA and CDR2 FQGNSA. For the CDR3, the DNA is TGTGCCAGCAGCACCGGGACAGATTATGGCTACACCTTC. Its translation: CASSTGTDYGYTF.

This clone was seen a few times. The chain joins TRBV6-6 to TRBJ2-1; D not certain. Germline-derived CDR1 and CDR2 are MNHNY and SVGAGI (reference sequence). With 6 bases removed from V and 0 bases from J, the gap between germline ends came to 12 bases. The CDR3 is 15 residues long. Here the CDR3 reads CASSSHSLSYNEQFF. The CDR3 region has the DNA TGTGCCAGCAGCTCGCATAGTCTCTCCTACAATGAGCAGTTCTTC.

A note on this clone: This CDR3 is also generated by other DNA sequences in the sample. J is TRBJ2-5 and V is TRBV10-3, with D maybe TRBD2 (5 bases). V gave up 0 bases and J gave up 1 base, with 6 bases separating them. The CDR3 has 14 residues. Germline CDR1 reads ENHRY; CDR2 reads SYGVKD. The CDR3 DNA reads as TGTGCCATCAGTGAGTCTGGGAGCCAAGAGACCCAGTACTTC. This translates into CAISESGSQETQYF.